Shown below are 15 T cell receptor beta chains from a single sample sequenced in a study of tumor-infiltrating lymphocytes in oesophageal squamous cell carcinoma. TCRdb re-called the PCR reads through MiXCR, storing one row per CDR3 protein. Among about 21,000 distinct CDR3 sequences listed, around two fifths were seen once. The sequenced sample consisted of esophageal tumor tissue. Receptors were obtained from a male donor with esophageal squamous cell carcinoma.

The chain couples TRBV29-1 to TRBJ1-1, with D possibly being TRBD1 (5 bases). The CDR3 is 14 residues long. V was clipped by 3 bases and J by 4 bases, with 15 bases between them. Germline V lookup: CDR1 SQVTM, CDR2 ANQGSEA. CDR3 loop: CSVDGGWGGTEAFF. CDR3 nucleotides: TGCAGCGTTGATGGGGGTTGGGGGGGCACTGAAGCTTTCTTT.

Ten or more counts support this clonotype. The rearrangement joins TRBV5-4 to TRBJ1-2, with 10 bases aligning to TRBD1. Germline V gene data show CDR1 as SGHNT and CDR2 as YYREEE (reference sequence). The CDR3 runs to 15 residues. The ends lost 4 bases at V and 1 base at J; junction bases unmatched: 4. CDR3 protein: CASSPGQGGNYGYTF. The DNA of the CDR3 is TGTGCCAGCAGCCCAGGACAGGGGGGTAACTATGGCTACACCTTC.

This clonotype was counted at least ten times. A much larger clone lies one base from this, so it may be a read error. This chain links TRBV11-1 with TRBJ2-5, with D maybe TRBD1 (5 bases). The CDR3 has 13 amino acids. CDR1 and CDR2 (germline): SGHAT, FQDESV (reference sequence). The germline V and J ends were trimmed by 5 bases and 11 bases, with 18 bases remaining between them. The CDR3 DNA sequence: TGTGCCAGCAGCCCCGACAGAATCAATGAGCAGTACTTC. Translating it yields CASSPDRINEQYF.

About this clonotype itself: At one of its ends the junction is not consistent with the germline gene, which may arise from a read error. V is TRBV12-3 or TRBV12-4 and J is TRBJ1-6; weak D call: TRBD1 (5 bases). The CDR3 has 12 amino acids. CDR3 nucleotide sequence: TGTGCCGGCAGTTTTCGTACGGGGGTCCAGTACTTT. Translated: CAGSFRTGVQYF.

The chain combines TRBV7-2 with TRBJ2-1, with TRBD1 matching 7 bases. The DNA end lines up better with TRBJ2-5; the J call may be wrong. The CDR3 is made up of 14 amino acids. CDR1 and CDR2 from the germline V gene are SGHTA and FQGNSA. CDR3 DNA sequence: TGTGCCAGCAGCTTCCGGACAGGTCAAGAGACCCAGTACTTC. As protein: CASSFRTGQETQYF.

A word on this clonotype: An end of the junction differs from the germline gene, which may be a read error. This chain links TRBV5-3 with TRBJ2-5, with 7 bases matching TRBD2. Judging by the DNA end, TRBJ2-1 fits better; the J call may be wrong. TRBV5-3 is flagged as an ORF with uncertain function. The CDR3 spans 12 residues. The CDR3 DNA is TGTGCCAGCAGCTTTCCGGGGGGATGGCAGTTCTTC. It is translated as CASSFPGGWQFF.

The rearrangement joins TRBV7-6 to TRBJ2-7, with a tentative D call TRBD1 (6 bases). The end of the DNA fits TRBJ2-1 better, so the J call may be wrong. Germline lookup yields CDR1 SGHVS and CDR2 FNYEAQ. The CDR3 has 16 amino acids. The CDR3 coding sequence is TGTGCCAGCAGCGGGATGAGGGGGAGCTCCTACAATGAGCAGTTCTTC. Protein sequence: CASSGMRGSSYNEQFF.

This clonotype was detected ten times or more. The rearrangement links TRBV5-6 to TRBJ2-2, with D maybe TRBD1 (5 bases). The CDR3 sequence is 14 residues long. Between the trimmed V and J ends, which lost 7 bases and 1 base, there was a span of 11 bases. CDR1 and CDR2 from the germline V gene are SGHDT and YYEEEE. The CDR3 loop is CASRVQGNTGELFF. The CDR3 DNA sequence: TGTGCCAGCCGTGTGCAGGGGAACACCGGGGAGCTGTTTTTT.

A remark on this clonotype: This may come from a read error, since a much larger clone is one base off. J is TRBJ2-7 and V is TRBV28; 11 bases are a match to TRBD2. The CDR3 has 17 residues. V trimming: 7 bases; J trimming: 7 bases; junction bases outside the gene matches: 18. Germline V gives CDR1 MDHEN, CDR2 SYDVKM. CDR3 region: CASTRTSGGPTYNEQYF. DNA of the CDR3: TGTGCCAGCACACGCACTAGCGGGGGACCTACCTACAATGAGCAGTACTTC.

The rearrangement links TRBV10-1 to TRBJ1-6; 7 bases agree with TRBD1. Germline V lookup: CDR1 WNHNN, CDR2 SYGVQD (reference sequence). This CDR3 contains 13 residues. The ends lost 7 bases at V and 6 bases at J; junction bases unmatched: 3. The DNA of the CDR3 is TGCGCCAGCACGGACAGGCTTAATTCACCCCTCCACTTT. This sequence encodes CASTDRLNSPLHF.

The V call is TRBV7-9, the J call TRBJ2-6; perhaps D is TRBD1 or TRBD2 (6 bases each). The DNA end is a closer match to TRBJ2-1, so the J assignment may be wrong. Germline values: CDR1 SEHNR, CDR2 FQNEAQ (reference sequence). The CDR3 is made up of 14 amino acids. CDR3 sequence reads: CASSLVGGSYEQFF. The CDR3 DNA sequence: TGTGCCAGCAGCTTAGTGGGGGGCTCTTACGAGCAGTTCTTC.

The chain uses TRBV14 and TRBJ2-1, with 7 bases fitting TRBD2. CDR1 SGHDN and CDR2 FVKESK come from the germline V gene. The CDR3 has 15 residues. Trimming took 4 bases from V and 7 from J; bases not matched to a gene: 10. CDR3 loop: CASSPNRLARNEQFF. The CDR3 DNA is TGTGCCAGCAGCCCCAATCGACTAGCCCGAAATGAGCAGTTCTTC.

Judged by abundance, this clonotype is medium-sized. This rearrangement joins TRBV11-1 to TRBJ2-5; 8 bases agree with TRBD1. Germline loops: CDR1 SGHAT, CDR2 FQDESV (reference sequence). The CDR3 is 16 amino acids. J was trimmed by 5 bases and V by 1 base; bases with no gene match: 9. The CDR3 DNA is TGTGCCAGCAGCTTAGAGGGCAGGGGGCTTTTGGAGACCCAGTACTTC. Translating gives CASSLEGRGLLETQYF.

The table lists this clonotype with many counts. The rearrangement links TRBV11-3 to TRBJ2-1, with 7 nucleotides matching TRBD1. The V and J ends lost 3 bases and 12 bases, in that order; junction bases with no gene match: 8. CDR1 is SGHNT, CDR2 YENEEA, per germline. CDR3 length: 13 amino acids. CDR3 coding DNA: TGTGCCAGCAGCTTGGGACCTCGGACAGGGCAGTTCTTC. This translates into CASSLGPRTGQFF. Combining the CDR3 with reference TRBV11-3 and TRBJ2-1 gives the whole variable domain EAGVVQSPRYKIIEKKQPVAFWCNPISGHNTLYWYLQNLGQGPELLIRYENEEAVDDSQLPKDRFSAERLKGVDSTLKIQPAELGDSAVYLCASSLGPRTGQFFGPGTRLTVL.

In the case of this clonotype: This CDR3 fails to terminate in the conserved phenylalanine or tryptophan, so it likely reflects a read error. Because the CDR3's place on the DNA is in doubt, the DNA is left out and the CDR3 is given as listed by TCRdb. This chain connects TRBV7-4 to TRBJ2-7; no DNA check was done on the table's D call, TRBD1. The CDR3 totals 15 residues, both ends included. CDR1 and CDR2 (germline): SGHVT, SQSDAQ. CDR3 sequence: CASSLGQGSGYTFGS.